Listed below are T cell receptor beta chains from one sample, sequenced in a study of metastatic and nonmetastatic thyroid tumors. TCRdb ran MiXCR on the PCR reads. The table lists fewer than 35,000 clones, more than 15% of them singletons. Material for sequencing was blood. The receptors shown here come from a female donor with papillary thyroid cancer or a benign thyroid nodule (not recorded which). Some clones in this sample may be carry-over from other donors' samples. The CDR3 runs from the conserved cysteine through the conserved F or W. The D gene is left open where the match is weak. Clone size appears in some rows only: once, few, many, or a class for an expanded clone.

size	D	J	V	DNA	CDR3
many	TRBD1	TRBJ1-1	TRBV27	TGTGCCAGCAGTTTATCCCGGGACAGGGGGGCCACTGAAGCTTTCTTT	CASSLSRDRGATEAFF
many	TRBD1	TRBJ1-2	TRBV5-4	TGTGCCAGCAGCGTTGAACGCGGGACAGGGGGCCTGAGCTATGGCTACACCTTC	CASSVERGTGGLSYGYTF
few	TRBD1	TRBJ2-7	TRBV18	TGTGCCAGCTCACCCGGGAACAGGGGAAACTACGAGCAGTACTTC	CASSPGNRGNYEQYF
many	.	TRBJ2-7	TRBV15	TGTGCCACCAGCAGTAATTTAGACGAGCAGTACTTC	CATSSNLDEQYF
.	TRBD2	TRBJ2-1	TRBV5-1	TGCGCCAGCAGCTTGCTTACTGGCGGGAGGACCCCAGACAATGAGCAGTTCTTC	CASSLLTGGRTPDNEQFF
many	.	TRBJ1-1	TRBV5-4	TGTGCCAGCAGCTTGGAGCGAAACACTGAAGCTTTCTTT	CASSLERNTEAFF
many	.	TRBJ1-1	TRBV5-1	TGCGCCAGCTCGATTGGGGGAAATATGAACACTGAAGCTTTCTTT	CASSIGGNMNTEAFF
many	.	TRBJ2-5	TRBV14	TGTGCCAGCAGCCATACGTCCGGAGGCGGAGAGACCCAGTACTTC	CASSHTSGGGETQYF
many	.	TRBJ1-1	TRBV28	TGTGCCAGCAGTTTAGGAAGGGACACTGAAGCTTTCTTT	CASSLGRDTEAFF
many	.	TRBJ2-5	TRBV30	TGTGCCTGGAGTGTGGTGGGAACCACGGAGACCCAGTACTTC	CAWSVVGTTETQYF
many	.	TRBJ2-2	TRBV4-2	TGTGCCAGCACACCGCTCCGAGGGGCGGCGAACACCGGGGAGCTGTTTTTT	CASTPLRGAANTGELFF
.	.	TRBJ1-3	TRBV20-1	TGCAGTGCTCCCAGGGGTGTGTGGGTTGGTGGAAACACCATATATTTT	CSAPRGVWVGGNTIYF
.	TRBD2	TRBJ2-6	TRBV4-2	TGTGCCAGCAGCCTCGGGACTAGCGGGATTTCGAGTTATGGGGCCAACGTCCTGACTTTC	CASSLGTSGISSYGANVLTF
many	.	TRBJ2-3	TRBV7-2	TGTGCCAGCAGCCTCCCGCCTAGCGCAGATACGCAGTATTTT	CASSLPPSADTQYF
.	TRBD1	TRBJ1-2	TRBV27	TGTGCCAGCAGTTCCACATATCGCCCGACAGGGTATGGGAACTATGGCTACACCTTC	CASSSTYRPTGYGNYGYTF
many	TRBD1	TRBJ2-1	TRBV5-1	TGCGCCAGCAGCTTAGGCGACAGGGAGAATGAGCAGTTCTTC	CASSLGDRENEQFF
many	.	TRBJ2-5	TRBV30	TGTGCCTCCTGGGGCGAGCGGCAGGGGGAGACCCAGTACTTC	CASWGERQGETQYF
many	.	TRBJ2-7	TRBV18	TGTGCCAGCTCAGCGATTCGCTCCTACGAGCAGTACTTC	CASSAIRSYEQYF
many	TRBD2	TRBJ2-7	TRBV10-1	TGCGCCAGCAGTGGAGTTGGGGGGGGCTCCTACGAGCAGTACTTC	CASSGVGGGSYEQYF
many	.	TRBJ2-5	TRBV18	TGTGCCAGCTCAGAGGGATGGCAAGAGACCCAGTACTTC	CASSEGWQETQYF
.	.	TRBJ1-6	TRBV30	TGTGCCTGGGGTCCAGGAGAGGCCAGCAAGCTATCACCCCTACACTTT	CAWGPGEASKLSPLHF
many	TRBD2	TRBJ2-2	TRBV2	TGTGCCAGCCTTGGTAACGCGGGAGAGGCCGGGGAGCTGTTTTTT	CASLGNAGEAGELFF
many	.	TRBJ1-1	TRBV27	TGTGCCAGCAAAAACCTCATCAGGGAGGGCACTGAAGCTTTCTTT	CASKNLIREGTEAFF
.	TRBD2	TRBJ2-3	TRBV11-2	TGTGCCAGCAGCTTAGTCGGGACTAGCGAGGCCAAAGATACGCAGTATTTT	CASSLVGTSEAKDTQYF
many	.	TRBJ2-6	TRBV5-1	TGCGCCAGCAGCACAACCCCAGGGTCTGGGGCCAACGTCCTGACTTTC	CASSTTPGSGANVLTF
many	.	TRBJ2-5	TRBV5-6	TGTGCCAGCAGCTTGGCTAGTTTCGGGGAGACCCAGTACTTC	CASSLASFGETQYF
many	TRBD1	TRBJ2-2	TRBV11-3	TGTGCCAGCAGCTTAGCCGACAGGGTGGACACCGGGGAGCTGTTTTTT	CASSLADRVDTGELFF
.	.	TRBJ2-2	TRBV9	TGTGCCAGCAGCCTGTCCAGGTGGTTGAACACCGGTGAGCTGTTTTTT	CASSLSRWLNTGELFF
many	TRBD2	TRBJ2-3	TRBV7-9	TGTGCCAGCAGCTTCTCACCGGGACTAGCGGATACGCAGTATTTT	CASSFSPGLADTQYF
many	TRBD1	TRBJ2-7	TRBV5-4	TGTGCCAGCAGTCTAGGGGGGACAGGGTACATCTACGAGCAGTACTTC	CASSLGGTGYIYEQYF
few	.	TRBJ2-7	TRBV12-3/TRBV12-4	TGTGCCAGCAGCCCCCAGGGGACTGAGCATTACTTC	CASSPQGTEHYF
many	.	TRBJ2-4	TRBV2	TGTGCCAGCAGTGAAGGGCAGGGAGGTAGGCAGTACTTC	CASSEGQGGRQYF
once	.	TRBJ2-7	TRBV7-9	TGTGCCAGCAGCTTAGTAGGGAGCTCCTACGAGCAGTACTTC	CASSLVGSSYEQYF
many	.	TRBJ1-1	TRBV29-1	TGCAGCGTTGAAGCTCTAAAGGACACTGAAGCTTTCTTT	CSVEALKDTEAFF
.	.	TRBJ2-4	TRBV19	TGTGCCAGTAGTATTTTACTAGCCAAAAACATTCAGTACTTC	CASSILLAKNIQYF
many	.	TRBJ1-4	TRBV20-1	TGCAGTGCTAAAGTTGATTGGGGTGAAAAACTGTTTTTT	CSAKVDWGEKLFF
many	.	TRBJ1-1	TRBV29-1	TGCAGCGCAGGGGATCTAACGAACACTGAAGCTTTCTTT	CSAGDLTNTEAFF
many	TRBD2	TRBJ2-7	TRBV28	TGTGCCAGCAGAAAACTAGCGGGGGGTTCCTACGAGCAGTATTTC	CASRKLAGGSYEQYF
many	.	TRBJ2-3	TRBV20-1	TGCAGTGCTAGAACAGGGACGGGCACAGATACGCAGTATTTT	CSARTGTGTDTQYF
many	.	TRBJ1-4	TRBV6-6	TGTGCCAGCAGTTACCTAGGGGGGGGCGATGAAAAACTGTTTTTT	CASSYLGGGDEKLFF
.	.	TRBJ1-2	TRBV11-2	TGTGCCAGTAGCCCTCGACGGAATCCCAGGGTCCAATATGGCTACACCTTC	CASSPRRNPRVQYGYTF
.	.	TRBJ2-7	TRBV12-5	TGTGCTAGTGGTTTGCCCCGGGACGGGGACGAGCAGTACTTC	CASGLPRDGDEQYF